Presented here are 28 T cell receptor beta chains from one specimen sequenced in a study of prognosis after radiotherapy for stage I lung cancer. The genomic DNA TCR beta CDR3 region underwent two rounds of multiplex PCR. During first-round PCR, primers specific to each TRBV and TRBJ gene were used. TCRdb reprocessed the multiplex PCR reads with MiXCR, giving one entry per CDR3 protein. The sample lists about 14,000 distinct CDR3 sequences, roughly 31% occurring once. Material: PBMCs, obtained before or after stereotactic body radiation therapy (not recorded which). These receptors were taken from a donor older than 45 with non-small cell lung cancer.

This clonotype has at least ten counts. The rearrangement links TRBV18 to TRBJ2-7, with a weak D call TRBD1 (6 bases). Trimming pared 5 bases from V and 5 bases from J, leaving 13 bases between. The CDR3 has 13 residues. From germline, CDR1 is KGHSH and CDR2 LQKENI. Here the CDR3 reads CASSTQGEDEQYF. CDR3 sequence (DNA): TGTGCCAGCTCAACACAGGGCGAGGACGAGCAGTACTTC.

The chain employs TRBV6-5 and TRBJ2-1; a possible D gene is TRBD2 (5 bases). Germline CDR1 and CDR2: MNHEY and SVGAGI. This CDR3 is built from 17 residues. V was trimmed by 0 bases and J by 4 bases, leaving 16 bases between them. This CDR3 is CASSYSGVGGGYNEQFF. For the CDR3, the DNA is TGTGCCAGCAGTTACTCCGGCGTTGGAGGCGGATACAATGAGCAGTTCTTC.

At least ten counts were recorded for this clonotype. The V gene is TRBV6-5, the J gene TRBJ2-3, with 7 bases fitting TRBD2. The CDR3 is 13 amino acids. Germline V CDR1 and CDR2: MNHEY, SVGAGI. The V segment lost 2 bases and the J segment 6 bases; nucleotides outside the gene matches: 2. The chain's CDR3 is CASSYRGGDTQYF. The CDR3 nucleotides are TGTGCCAGCAGTTACAGGGGAGGGGATACGCAGTATTTT.

There are many counts of this clonotype. This CDR3 is CASGDAVTGELFF. The CDR3 region has the DNA TGTGCCAGCGGGGATGCGGTAACCGGGGAGCTGTTTTTT. The gene calls are TRBV7-3 and TRBJ2-2; D is unresolved. Trimming stripped 8 bases from V and 5 bases from J, with 12 bases between. Germline CDR1 SGHTA, CDR2 FQGTGA. The CDR3 loop spans 13 amino acids.

This clonotype occurred many times. The J gene is TRBJ1-1, the V gene TRBV28; TRBD1 is a possible D gene (5 bases). Per germline, CDR1 MDHEN and CDR2 SYDVKM. This CDR3 contains 12 residues. Trimming took off 1 base at V and 7 bases at J, with 7 bases between the two ends. In nucleotides, the CDR3 is TGTGCCAGCAGTTTATTCGGGGGTGAAGCTTTCTTT. The encoded protein is CASSLFGGEAFF.

This clonotype came up many times. The chain joins TRBV7-9 to TRBJ1-2, with 7 bases matching TRBD1. In germline, CDR1 is SEHNR, CDR2 FQNEAQ (reference sequence). The CDR3 extends over 13 amino acids. The ends lost 5 bases at V and 4 bases at J; junction bases unmatched: 4. The CDR3 bases are TGTGCCAGCAGCCGACAGGGTACCTATGGCTACACCTTC. It is translated as CASSRQGTYGYTF.

This clonotype was recorded many times. Here the CDR3 reads CASSPTGPETQYF. Here the CDR3 DNA reads TGTGCCAGCTCACCAACAGGGCCGGAGACCCAGTACTTC. The genes are TRBV18 and TRBJ2-5, with D possibly being TRBD1 (6 bases). Germline V lookup: CDR1 KGHSH, CDR2 LQKENI. CDR3 length equals 13 residues. Trimming shortened V by 2 bases and J by 5 bases, and 9 bases separated the two germline ends. Supplemented by reference TRBV18 and TRBJ2-5, the full variable domain reads NAGVMQNPRHLVRRRGQEARLRCSPMKGHSHVYWYRQLPEEGLKFMVYLQKENIIDESGMPKERFSAEFPKEGPSILRIQQVVRGDSAAYFCASSPTGPETQYFGPGTRLLVL.

The chain joins TRBV5-1 to TRBJ1-1, with no clear D. The germline V and J ends were trimmed by 6 bases and 7 bases, with 19 bases remaining between them. Germline CDR1 reads SGHRS; CDR2 reads YFSETQ. This CDR3 comprises 14 residues. Here the CDR3 DNA reads TGCGCCAGCATCTACGCCCGCGGCCTAAGTGAAGCTTTCTTT. Translating it yields CASIYARGLSEAFF. The variable domain in full, with the rest retrieved from reference TRBV5-1 and TRBJ1-1, is KAGVTQTPRYLIKTRGQQVTLSCSPISGHRSVSWYQQTPGQGLQFLFEYFSETQRNKGNFPGRFSGRQFSNSRSEMNVSTLELGDSALYLCASIYARGLSEAFFGQGTRLTVV.

Comments on this clonotype: One junction end does not reproduce the germline sequence, and a read error may be involved. V usage is TRBV15 and J usage is TRBJ2-5; no definite D call. Germline lookup yields CDR1 LNHNV and CDR2 YYDKDF (reference sequence). The CDR3 runs 14 residues. CDR3 amino acids: CVTSRVYSQETQYF. The CDR3, as DNA: TGTGTCACCAGCAGAGTGTACTCACAAGAGACCCAATACTTC.

This clonotype was detected ten times or more. The chain has TRBV5-5 and TRBJ2-2, with D tentatively TRBD1 or TRBD2 (6 bases each). V lost 2 bases, J lost 5 bases, and 10 bases lay in between. The CDR3 is made up of 14 amino acids. The germline V gene has CDR1 SGHKS and CDR2 YYEKEE (reference sequence). The CDR3 DNA is TGTGCCAGCAGCTTAAAGGGGGGTACCGGGGAGCTGTTTTTT. This sequence encodes CASSLKGGTGELFF.

This clonotype showed up many times. This chain connects TRBV15 to TRBJ1-2; D is perhaps TRBD1 (6 bases). The germline CDR1 and CDR2 sequences are LNHNV and YYDKDF (reference sequence). Trimming pared 3 bases from V and 4 bases from J, leaving 12 bases between. The CDR3 contains 14 residues. The CDR3 spells CATSRWDTSYGYTF. CDR3 nucleotide sequence: TGTGCCACCAGCAGGTGGGACACCAGCTATGGCTACACCTTC.

The CDR3 sequence: CASSLTGSGSGELFF. CDR3 sequence (DNA): TGTGCCAGCAGCTTAACCGGGAGTGGCAGCGGGGAGCTGTTTTTT. The V gene is TRBV7-2, the J gene TRBJ2-2, with a weak D call TRBD2 (6 bases). The germline V and J ends were trimmed by 2 bases and 7 bases, with 14 bases remaining between them. CDR3 length: 15 residues. Germline-derived CDR1 and CDR2 are SGHTA and FQGNSA.

This clonotype appeared many times. This sequence joins TRBV5-1 and TRBJ2-7, with 15 bases lining up with TRBD2. The CDR3 is 16 residues long. V lost 2 bases and J lost 5; bases outside the gene matches: 5. Germline V gene lookup returns CDR1 SGHRS and CDR2 YFSETQ. CDR3 sequence: CASSLPGLAGGNEQYF. In nucleotides, the CDR3 is TGCGCCAGCAGCTTACCGGGACTAGCGGGAGGCAACGAGCAGTACTTC.

In its sample, this clonotype was seen many times. The CDR3 is CASSTSGRALLTVDEQFF. For the CDR3, the DNA is TGTGCCAGTAGTACTAGCGGGAGGGCCTTGCTGACAGTCGATGAGCAGTTCTTC. The chain recombines TRBV19 with TRBJ2-1; 12 bases are a match to TRBD2. The J segment lost 8 bases and the V segment lost 4 bases, leaving 15 bases of the junction unmatched. This CDR3 comprises 18 residues. In germline, CDR1 is LNHDA, CDR2 SQIVND (reference sequence). The full variable domain, rest sourced from reference TRBV19 and TRBJ2-1, is DGGITQSPKYLFRKEGQNVTLSCEQNLNHDAMYWYRQDPGQGLRLIYYSQIVNDFQKGDIAEGYSVSREKKESFPLTVTSAQKNPTAFYLCASSTSGRALLTVDEQFFGPGTRLTVL.

This clonotype is categorized as medium-sized (0.01 to 0.1%). J is TRBJ2-3 and V is TRBV12-3 or TRBV12-4; 10 nucleotides match TRBD2. This CDR3 comprises 18 residues. V shed 3 bases and J 1 base; nucleotides not matched to a gene: 10. The CDR3 coding sequence is TGTGCCAGCAGTTTGGGGACAACAGCGGGAGGGCGCACAGATACGCAGTATTTT. Residues: CASSLGTTAGGRTDTQYF.

Ten or more counts support this clonotype. The chain joins TRBV6-2 or TRBV6-3 to TRBJ2-5; D is possibly TRBD2 (5 bases). Germline lookup yields CDR1 MNHEY and CDR2 SVGEGT. V lost 8 bases and J 2 bases, leaving 12 bases between the germline ends. This CDR3 spans 13 amino acids. The CDR3 sequence: CASFETNQETQYF. The CDR3, as DNA: TGTGCCAGCTTCGAGACTAATCAAGAGACCCAGTACTTC.

A remark on this clonotype: At one of its ends the junction is not consistent with the germline gene, which may arise from a read error. The V gene is TRBV12-3 or TRBV12-4, the J gene TRBJ2-1; D call uncertain. This CDR3 has 10 residues. DNA of the CDR3: TGTGTCAGCAGCTTCAATGGGCAGTTCTTC. The encoded protein is CVSSFNGQFF.

This clonotype was picked up many times. V usage is TRBV5-8 and J usage is TRBJ2-3, with D hard to call. V dropped 2 bases and J dropped 6 bases, with 7 bases sitting between them. CDR1 and CDR2 (germline): SGHTS, YDEGEE. This CDR3 comprises 12 residues. CDR3 region: CASSLGVDTQYF. CDR3 nucleotide sequence: TGTGCCAGCAGCTTAGGTGTCGATACGCAGTATTTT.

About this clonotype: This is likely an artifact of a read error, given a far larger clone one base away. V usage is TRBV7-9 and J usage is TRBJ2-7, with D perhaps matching TRBD2 (5 bases). The V end was cut by 6 bases, the J end by 3 bases, with 12 bases between. This CDR3 is built from 13 residues. CDR1 and CDR2 (germline): SEHNR, FQNEAQ (reference sequence). The CDR3 nucleotides are TGTGCCAGCAGGCGACTAACAAACTACGAGCAGTACTTC. It codes for CASRRLTNYEQYF.

In regard to this clonotype: Germline is not matched at one junction end, which may reflect a read error. CDR3 nucleotides: TGTGCCAGAAGCTTCAGGTTTAGCGCTTTTGACACAGATACGCAGTATTTT. Its protein is CARSFRFSAFDTDTQYF. The rearrangement uses TRBV7-2 and TRBJ2-3, with a weak D call TRBD2 (5 bases). The CDR3 contains 17 residues. Germline V CDR1 and CDR2: SGHTA, FQGNSA.

Regarding this clonotype: Possible read error: a much larger clone is one base away. The chain employs TRBV14 and TRBJ1-1; D unresolved. Germline V gives CDR1 SGHDN, CDR2 FVKESK. CDR3 length: 13 amino acids. CDR3 DNA: TGTGTCAGCAGCCAATGGAACCGGGGTGAAGCTTTCTTT. It is translated as CVSSQWNRGEAFF.

This clonotype was detected ten times or more. V usage is TRBV3-1 and J usage is TRBJ2-5; weak D call: TRBD2 (5 bases). CDR3 length equals 16 residues. Per germline, CDR1 LGHDT and CDR2 YNNKEL (reference sequence). The V end lost 0 bases, the J end lost 4 bases, and 15 bases lay between the germline ends. The CDR3 is CASSQDWRVGLETQYF. CDR3 nucleotides: TGTGCCAGCAGCCAAGATTGGCGGGTAGGGTTAGAGACCCAGTACTTC.

This clonotype has a handful of counts. It differs at one base from a far larger clone, so likely a read error. Here the CDR3 omits its conserved ending phenylalanine or tryptophan, so a read error is the likely source. The rearrangement joins TRBV7-8 to TRBJ1-5; D unclear. V was cut by 6 bases and J by 0 bases, with 12 bases left in between. The CDR3 spans 15 residues. Germline V lookup: CDR1 SGHVS, CDR2 FQNEAQ. This CDR3 is CASRITDYSNQPQHL. The CDR3 DNA reads TGTGCCAGCAGAATTACCGATTATAGCAATCAGCCCCAGCATCTT.

This clonotype was counted at least ten times. This chain uses TRBV5-6 with TRBJ2-3, with a tentative D call TRBD1 (5 bases). V gave up 4 bases and J gave up 7 bases, with 10 bases separating them. Germline V lookup: CDR1 SGHDT, CDR2 YYEEEE. The CDR3 runs to 12 residues. The CDR3 DNA is TGTGCCAGCAGCAAGGACAAATATACGCAGTATTTT. Protein: CASSKDKYTQYF.

The gene calls are TRBV4-1 and TRBJ1-2, with TRBD1 matching 7 bases. The trim removed 0 bases at V and 2 bases at J, leaving 3 bases unmatched. Germline assignment: CDR1 MGHRA and CDR2 YSYEKL. This CDR3 region has 15 residues. The CDR3 spells CASSQEEGQNYGYTF. The CDR3 nucleotides read TGCGCCAGCAGCCAAGAGGAGGGACAGAACTATGGCTACACCTTC.

A note on this clonotype: This clone may be a read error of a much larger clone one base away. This chain joins TRBV5-1 and TRBJ2-1; 7 bases are a match to TRBD2. Trimming removed 0 bases from V and 4 bases from J; junction bases left unmatched: 10. Germline CDR1 and CDR2: SGHRS and YFSETQ. The CDR3 extends over 17 amino acids. The CDR3 bases are TGCGCCAGCAGCTTGGGCCTCATTCGGGGGGTTTACAATGAGCAGTTCTTC. Translating it yields CASSLGLIRGVYNEQFF.

This clonotype was counted many times. The chain has TRBV28 and TRBJ2-1; no clear D gene. From germline, CDR1 is MDHEN and CDR2 SYDVKM. This CDR3 spans 13 amino acids. Trimming shortened V by 6 bases and J by 4 bases, and 10 bases separated the two germline ends. Here the CDR3 DNA reads TGTGCCAGCAGCCCACCAACATACAATGAGCAGTTCTTC. This encodes CASSPPTYNEQFF.

Concerning this clonotype: A much more abundant neighbour one base away suggests this may be a read error. The CDR3 is CAISLGGHSDQPQHF. The CDR3 DNA follows: TGTGCCATCAGTTTAGGGGGGCATAGCGATCAGCCCCAGCATTTT. V usage is TRBV27 and J usage is TRBJ1-5, with D perhaps matching TRBD1 (6 bases). This CDR3 has 15 residues. CDR1 is MNHEY and CDR2 is SMNVEV in the germline V gene (reference sequence).